The next 18 T cell receptor beta chains were all read from a single sample in a study of cytomegalovirus exposure and HLA in healthy donors. The PCR employed 60 Vbeta primers together with 13 Jbeta primers. Measured with immunoSEQ multiplex PCR; TCRdb has only the in-frame clones, and not every one. The sample lists over 150,000 clones, about 83% seen once, with 0.75% to 0.95% in the top ten. The specimen sequenced was PBMCs. The source is a woman between 25 and 40 years old in good health and CMV-seronegative.

Comments on this clone: This sample includes further DNA sequences coding for the same CDR3. V is TRBV7-8 and J is TRBJ2-5, with 12 bases lining up with TRBD1. V was clipped by 6 bases and J by 2 bases; unmatched bases: 4. Germline CDR1 SGHVS, CDR2 FQNEAQ. The CDR3 is 15 residues long. DNA of the CDR3: TGTGCCAGCAGTAGGGACAGGGGGCGGCAAGAGACCCAGTACTTC. It codes for CASSRDRGRQETQYF.

The rearrangement links TRBV21-1 to TRBJ2-1; no check of the table's D call, TRBD2, against the DNA was made. TRBV21-1 is a pseudogene locus. The CDR3 is 14 residues long. CDR3 in amino acids: CASSTGGGNNEQFF. The DNA for the CDR3 is TGTGCCAGCAGCACAGGCGGGGGAAACAATGAGCAGTTCTTC.

V is TRBV6-1 and J is TRBJ2-5; TRBD1 might be the D (6 bases). The tail of the sequence fits TRBJ2-7 better, so the J call may be wrong. Germline V CDR1 and CDR2: MNHNS, SASEGT. The CDR3 totals 14 residues. The CDR3 sequence is CASSRNGDNYEQYF. CDR3 sequence (DNA): TGTGCCAGCAGTCGCAACGGGGACAACTACGAGCAGTACTTC.

J is TRBJ2-1 and V is TRBV28, with TRBD2 matching over 12 bases. Unmatched junction bases numbered 4, after V lost 4 bases and J lost 6 bases. The germline CDR1 and CDR2 sequences are MDHEN and SYDVKM. CDR3 length: 15 amino acids. CDR3 in amino acids: CASSSGLAGTNEQFF. The DNA of the CDR3 is TGTGCCAGCAGTTCAGGACTAGCGGGAACCAATGAGCAGTTCTTC.

The gene calls are TRBV6-5 and TRBJ1-1; perhaps TRBD1 as D (6 bases). CDR3 size: 14 residues. Germline V CDR1 and CDR2: MNHEY, SVGAGI. V was pared by 10 bases and J by 2 bases, with 17 bases between. CDR3 region: CATFSEGVNTEAFF. Here the CDR3 DNA reads TGTGCCACGTTTTCCGAGGGGGTAAACACTGAAGCTTTCTTT.

The chain couples TRBV15 to TRBJ1-1; D remains unclear. The CDR3 has 16 residues. Trimming removed 1 base from V and 4 bases from J, with 16 bases in between. Germline CDR1 LNHNV, CDR2 YYDKDF (reference sequence). CDR3 loop: CATSRVVGRSATEAFF. In DNA form, the CDR3 reads TGTGCCACCAGCAGAGTAGTAGGCAGGTCGGCCACTGAAGCTTTCTTT.

The chain employs TRBV6-5 and TRBJ2-5; possibly TRBD2 for D (7 bases). With the DNA end fitting TRBJ2-7 better, the J assignment may be wrong. Germline CDR1 and CDR2: MNHEY and SVGAGI. The CDR3 totals 14 residues. The CDR3 coding sequence is TGTGCCAGCAGCAACGCGGGGGCTCGCGACGAGCAGTACTTC. This codes for CASSNAGARDEQYF.

V gene TRBV29-1 combines with J gene TRBJ2-2; 10 bases are shared with TRBD2. The CDR3 has 19 residues. V was pared by 7 bases and J by 5 bases, with 22 bases of the junction left unmatched. Germline assignment: CDR1 SQVTM and CDR2 ANQGSEA. The DNA for the CDR3 is TGCAGCGCAGAGGGGGTATTCCTAGCGGGGGTGCCCGGGACCGGGGAGCTGTTTTTT. It encodes CSAEGVFLAGVPGTGELFF.

This chain connects TRBV6-6 to TRBJ2-5; TRBD2 agrees at 7 bases. The J segment lost 2 bases and the V segment lost 6 bases, leaving 9 bases of the junction unmatched. Germline V gives CDR1 MNHNY, CDR2 SVGAGI (reference sequence). The CDR3 consists of 15 residues. CDR3 nucleotide sequence: TGTGCCAGCAGGCCCGTGGGGGGAGGGCAAGAGACCCAGTACTTC. Amino acids: CASRPVGGGQETQYF.

The chain is built from TRBV4-1 and TRBJ1-5; TRBD1 might be the D (5 bases). With 0 bases removed from V and 4 bases from J, the gap between germline ends came to 16 bases. Germline CDR1 is MGHRA and CDR2 is YSYEKL. This CDR3 comprises 17 residues. The CDR3 is CASSQDPPGRENQPQHF. The CDR3 nucleotides are TGCGCCAGCAGCCAAGACCCCCCAGGGAGGGAGAATCAGCCCCAGCATTTT.

The rearrangement links TRBV5-6 to TRBJ2-1; maybe TRBD1 (5 bases). Germline V CDR1 and CDR2: SGHDT, YYEEEE. V shed 5 bases and J shed 4 bases, with 13 bases lying between them. The CDR3 totals 14 residues. The CDR3 spells CASSPTPGYNEQFF. Written as DNA, the CDR3 is TGTGCCAGCAGTCCCACCCCAGGGTACAATGAGCAGTTCTTC.

Turning to this clone: Other nucleotide sequences from this sample produce the same CDR3. The chain is built from TRBV9 and TRBJ1-1; a weak D match, TRBD1 (5 bases). The length of the CDR3 is 13 residues. The V gene lost 1 base and the J gene lost 5 bases, with 9 bases spanning the gap. The germline gives CDR1 SGDLS, CDR2 YYNGEE. The CDR3: CASSVTGGTEAFF. The CDR3, as DNA: TGTGCCAGCAGCGTAACCGGGGGGACTGAAGCTTTCTTT.

This clone was counted a single time. J is TRBJ2-1 and V is TRBV7-2, with 9 bases that match TRBD2. V gave up 1 base and J gave up 4 bases; unmatched junction bases: 2. This CDR3 has 15 amino acids. Germline CDR1 is SGHTA and CDR2 is FQGNSA. The CDR3 region has the DNA TGTGCCAGCAGCTTAGTGCGGGGGGGATACAATGAGCAGTTCTTC. Encoded protein: CASSLVRGGYNEQFF.

The chain carries TRBV13 and TRBJ2-1; possibly TRBD1 for D (6 bases). The germline V and J ends were trimmed by 1 base and 0 bases, with 16 bases remaining between them. Germline CDR1 PRHDT, CDR2 FYEKMQ (reference sequence). This CDR3 has 18 residues. Here the CDR3 DNA reads TGTGCCAGCAGCTTAGCTGCAGGGGTTAGGGGCTCCTACAATGAGCAGTTCTTC. Translating it yields CASSLAAGVRGSYNEQFF.

This clone showed up just once. This chain connects TRBV7-2 to TRBJ1-2, with TRBD1 matching over 12 bases. Germline CDR1 reads SGHTA; CDR2 reads FQGNSA. This CDR3 spans 15 amino acids. V trimming: 6 bases; J trimming: 2 bases; junction bases outside the gene matches: 4. As DNA, the CDR3 is TGTGCCAGCAGACCCGGGACAGGGGGCAACTATGGCTACACCTTC. This translates into CASRPGTGGNYGYTF.

The chain combines TRBV7-2 with TRBJ1-5; TRBD1 matches at 12 bases. In germline, CDR1 is SGHTA, CDR2 FQGNSA. The CDR3 covers 15 residues. V dropped 5 bases and J dropped 4; count of bases not matched to a gene: 3. CDR3 nucleotides: TGTGCCAGCAGCCGGGACAGGGGGCCGAATCAGCCCCAGCATTTT. Its translation is CASSRDRGPNQPQHF.

The gene calls are TRBV18 and TRBJ2-4, with 10 bases identical to TRBD1. Per germline, CDR1 KGHSH and CDR2 LQKENI. Trimming cost V 6 bases and J 1 base; bases outside gene matches: 6. This CDR3 comprises 16 residues. The CDR3 sequence: CASSYGTGVAKNIQYF. In DNA form, the CDR3 reads TGTGCCAGCTCGTACGGGACAGGGGTGGCCAAAAACATTCAGTACTTC.

The chain couples TRBV11-3 to TRBJ2-7; perhaps TRBD2 as D (6 bases). This CDR3 has 13 amino acids. Germline-derived CDR1 and CDR2 are SGHNT and YENEEA. The germline V and J ends were trimmed by 5 bases and 7 bases, with 15 bases remaining between them. In DNA form, the CDR3 reads TGTGCCAGCAGCCTGACAGTTGGAGGGGAGCAGTACTTC. Amino acids: CASSLTVGGEQYF.